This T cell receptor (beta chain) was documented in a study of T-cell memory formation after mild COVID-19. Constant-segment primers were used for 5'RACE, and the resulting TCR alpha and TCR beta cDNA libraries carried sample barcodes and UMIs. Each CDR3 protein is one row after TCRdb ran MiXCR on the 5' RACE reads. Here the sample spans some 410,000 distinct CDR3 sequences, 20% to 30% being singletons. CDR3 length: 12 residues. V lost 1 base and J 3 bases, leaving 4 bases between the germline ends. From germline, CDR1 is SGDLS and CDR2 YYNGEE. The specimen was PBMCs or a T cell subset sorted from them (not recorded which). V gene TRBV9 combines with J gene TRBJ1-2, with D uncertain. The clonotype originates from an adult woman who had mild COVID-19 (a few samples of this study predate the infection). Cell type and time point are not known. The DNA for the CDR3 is TGTGCCAGCAGCGTATCGGACTATGGCTACACCTTC. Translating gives CASSVSDYGYTF.